This T cell receptor beta chain was profiled in a study of OX40 agonist ivuxolimab in advanced cancers. Study-level information: Patients were under 90% male with ages roughly 23 to 79, mean around 61.

Using immunoSEQ multiplex PCR, the repertoire was profiled, and TCRdb retains in-frame clones only, with some absent. The sample shows 35,000 to 40,000 clones, about 88% of them seen only once. V was pared by 7 bases and J by 5 bases, with 11 bases between. The CDR3 runs 12 residues. The germline CDR1 and CDR2 sequences are LGHNA and YSLEER. This clone came up a few times. The chain employs TRBV4-3 and TRBJ1-1; D may be TRBD1 (5 bases). This material consisted of CD4+ or CD8+ T cells sorted from blood, taken in a trial of the OX40 agonist ivuxolimab. The sequence derives from an adult with an advanced solid tumor such as melanoma, head and neck, liver or kidney cancer. The CDR3 bases are TGCGCCAGCACCGGGTGGGGGACTGAAGCTTTCTTT. Residues: CASTGWGTEAFF.